This T cell receptor beta chain was identified in a study of blood T cell repertoires in COVID-19. Across the whole study: The United States, Italy and Spain supplied acute and convalescent COVID-19 samples.

Clones were read by immunoSEQ multiplex PCR, and TCRdb kept only the in-frame ones, dropping some. Of about 300,000 clones listed, about 91% are singletons. With V trimmed by 3 bases and J by 8 bases, 8 bases remained unmatched. There are 15 residues in the CDR3. Germline lookup yields CDR1 SGHNT and CDR2 YYREEE (reference sequence). The gene calls are TRBV5-4 and TRBJ1-4, with TRBD1 matching 9 bases. The specimen was peripheral blood. This TCR derives from a woman aged 25 to 39 who had recovered from COVID-19. Here the CDR3 reads CASSWGTGREEKLFF. CDR3 DNA: TGTGCCAGCAGCTGGGGGACAGGGAGGGAGGAAAAACTGTTTTTT.